These T cell receptor beta chains were read from a single sample in a study of siplizumab effects on memory and regulatory T cells. Using immunoSEQ multiplex PCR, the repertoire was profiled, and TCRdb retains in-frame clones only, with some absent. This table holds just over 50,000 clones, under 98% found once. The sequenced material came from naive CD4+ T cells sorted from blood. The origin of the receptors is a human donor in good health. CDR3s include the opening cysteine and the closing phenylalanine or tryptophan. D genes are given only for firm matches. Where a row states a size, it is once, few, many or the class of an expanded clone; other rows omit it.

CASSEVRDITDTQYF | TGTGCCAGCAGTGAAGTTCGGGACATCACAGATACGCAGTATTTT | TRBJ2-3 | - | - | TRBV6-4
CASSLPDSTDTQYF | TGTGCCAGCAGTTTACCCGACAGCACAGATACGCAGTATTTT | TRBJ2-3 | - | - | TRBV28
CASSLAGQGFPNEQFF | TGCGCCAGCAGCTTGGCGGGACAGGGGTTTCCAAATGAGCAGTTCTTC | TRBJ2-1 | TRBD1 | - | TRBV5-1
CASSIYGVTDTQYF | TGTGCCAGTAGTATATACGGGGTTACAGATACGCAGTATTTT | TRBJ2-3 | - | - | TRBV19
CASGGQGKGYGYTF | TGTGCCAGCGGCGGACAGGGGAAAGGCTATGGCTACACCTTC | TRBJ1-2 | TRBD1 | - | TRBV11-3
CASSPQGIDTEAFF | TGTGCCAGCAGCCCTCAGGGGATCGACACTGAAGCTTTCTTT | TRBJ1-1 | - | - | TRBV5-4
CASRRLPEQPQHF | TGTGCCAGTAGACGGTTGCCTGAGCAGCCCCAGCATTTT | TRBJ1-5 | - | - | TRBV19
CASSLVRTPWDNEQFF | TGTGCCAGCAGCTTAGTGAGGACTCCTTGGGACAATGAGCAGTTCTTC | TRBJ2-1 | - | once | TRBV11-2
CASSQDVSWEQYF | TGCGCCAGCAGCCAAGATGTGAGCTGGGAGCAGTACTTC | TRBJ2-7 | - | - | TRBV4-1
CASSLSPGGNQPQHF | TGTGCCAGCAGCTTATCCCCAGGGGGGAATCAGCCCCAGCATTTT | TRBJ1-5 | TRBD1 | - | TRBV7-9
CASSHNYEQYF | TGCGCCAGCAGTCATAACTACGAGCAGTACTTC | TRBJ2-7 | - | - | TRBV5-1
CASSQGGLSLGGELFF | TGTGCCAGCAGCCAGGGGGGGCTTAGCCTCGGCGGGGAGCTGTTTTTT | TRBJ2-2 | - | once | TRBV14
CASSGDTSYEQYF | TGTGCCAGCAGTGGGGACACCTCCTACGAGCAGTACTTC | TRBJ2-7 | - | - | TRBV5-4
CAIRTSGSYEQYF | TGTGCCATTAGGACTAGCGGGAGCTACGAGCAGTACTTC | TRBJ2-7 | TRBD2 | - | TRBV28
CASSPRDRRSYEQYF | TGTGCCAGCAGCCCGAGAGACAGGCGCTCCTACGAGCAGTACTTC | TRBJ2-7 | - | - | TRBV6-1
CASSLAVGVYEQYF | TGTGCCAGCAGCTTGGCCGTAGGGGTCTACGAGCAGTACTTC | TRBJ2-7 | - | - | TRBV5-5
CASSPPGPVGSPLHF | TGTGCCAGCTCACCACCGGGCCCCGTAGGGTCACCCCTCCACTTT | TRBJ1-6 | - | - | TRBV18
CASSRQGGIFDSNQPQHF | TGTGCCAGCAGCAGACAGGGTGGAATTTTTGATAGCAATCAGCCCCAGCATTTT | TRBJ1-5 | TRBD1 | - | TRBV2
CASSTPPSGSTGELFF | TGTGCCAGCAGCACCCCACCTAGCGGGAGCACCGGGGAGCTGTTTTTT | TRBJ2-2 | TRBD2 | - | TRBV9
CASSQDRLAGNEQFF | TGCGCCAGCAGCCAAGATAGGTTAGCGGGCAATGAGCAGTTCTTC | TRBJ2-1 | TRBD2 | - | TRBV4-3
CASRITSVSGNEQFF | TGTGCCAGCAGAATTACTAGCGTCAGTGGGAATGAGCAGTTCTTC | TRBJ2-1 | TRBD2 | - | TRBV7-2
CASSLAGGGYTF | TGTGCCAGCAGCTTAGCAGGGGGGGGCTACACCTTC | TRBJ1-2 | - | - | TRBV7-9
CASSRDSNQPQHF | TGTGCCAGCAGTCGGGACAGCAATCAGCCCCAGCATTTT | TRBJ1-5 | - | few | TRBV6-5
CASSPWTTPDYGYTF | TGTGCCAGCTCACCATGGACAACCCCGGACTATGGCTACACCTTC | TRBJ1-2 | - | - | TRBV18